This T cell receptor (beta chain) was identified in a study of Ad26.COV2.S vaccination and SARS-CoV-2 variants. The CDR3 loop spans 15 amino acids. V gave up 4 bases and J gave up 0 bases, with 12 bases separating them. The germline CDR1 and CDR2 sequences are LNHDA and SQIVND (reference sequence). Measured with immunoSEQ multiplex PCR; TCRdb has only the in-frame clones, and not every one. Of around 450,000 clones listed, 80% to 95% are singletons. Noted treatment: roughly 20 received Ad26.COV2.S at low or high dose, single or two shots; roughly five received placebo; per-sample allocation not given. The study sampled participants on day 63 after the first vaccine or placebo injection.

This clonotype was sampled from a person aged 18-60 years who received the Ad26.COV2.S COVID-19 vaccine or a placebo. The chain couples TRBV19 to TRBJ1-1, with D unclear. The source was peripheral blood, collected in a trial of Ad26.COV2.S vaccine versus placebo. This chain's CDR3 is CASSTWRNMNTEAFF. The DNA of the CDR3 is TGTGCCAGTAGTACCTGGAGGAATATGAACACTGAAGCTTTCTTT.